Each of the 27 T cell receptor beta chains below was sequenced from the same sample in a study of T-cell memory formation after mild COVID-19. TCRdb reanalysed the 5' RACE reads using MiXCR and keeps one entry per CDR3 protein. Found here are about 250,000 distinct CDR3 sequences, less than 20% of them singletons; the top ten hold 2% to 2.5%. Sample: PBMCs or a T cell subset sorted from them (not recorded which). These receptors were taken from an adult woman who had mild COVID-19 (a few samples of this study predate the infection). Cell type and time point are not known.

The rearrangement uses TRBV3-1 and TRBJ2-1; TRBD2 might be the D (5 bases). CDR1 is LGHDT and CDR2 is YNNKEL in the germline V gene (reference sequence). Trimming cost V 7 bases and J 0 bases, with 10 bases left between them. This CDR3 spans 14 amino acids. CDR3 nucleotide sequence: TGTGCCAGCACGGGGTCGAGCTCCTACAATGAGCAGTTCTTC. This sequence encodes CASTGSSSYNEQFF.

This clonotype was seen a handful of times. This chain joins TRBV5-1 and TRBJ1-2, with 7 nucleotides matching TRBD1. Germline V gives CDR1 SGHRS, CDR2 YFSETQ. V trimming: 0 bases; J trimming: 4 bases; junction bases outside the gene matches: 6. The CDR3 length is 15 residues. The CDR3 region has the DNA TGCGCCAGCAGCTTGGAGGACAGGCCTGGCTATGGCTACACCTTC. It translates to CASSLEDRPGYGYTF. Complete variable domain (other parts from reference TRBV5-1 and TRBJ1-2): KAGVTQTPRYLIKTRGQQVTLSCSPISGHRSVSWYQQTPGQGLQFLFEYFSETQRNKGNFPGRFSGRQFSNSRSEMNVSTLELGDSALYLCASSLEDRPGYGYTFGSGTRLTVV.

The table lists this clonotype with a few counts. The chain has TRBV7-6 and TRBJ2-1, with D unclear. V lost 5 bases, J lost 1 base, and 12 bases lay in between. Per the germline V gene, CDR1 is SGHVS and CDR2 is FNYEAQ. There are 15 residues in the CDR3. The CDR3 loop reads CASSALDDSYNEQFF. The CDR3 nucleotides read TGTGCCAGCAGCGCCCTAGATGATTCCTACAATGAGCAGTTCTTC.

This clonotype was counted between two and nine times. This sequence joins TRBV18 and TRBJ2-1; D remains ambiguous. This CDR3 spans 18 amino acids. Germline-derived CDR1 and CDR2 are KGHSH and LQKENI. Between the trimmed V and J ends, which lost 0 bases and 0 bases, there was a span of 15 bases. CDR3 sequence reads: CASSPPGYRKSSYNEQFF. CDR3 in DNA: TGTGCCAGCTCACCACCGGGGTATCGCAAGAGCTCCTACAATGAGCAGTTCTTC.

The gene calls are TRBV20-1 and TRBJ1-5; D unclear. CDR3 length equals 12 residues. Germline CDR1 reads DFQATT; CDR2 reads SNEGSKA (reference sequence). Trimming pared 5 bases from V and 4 bases from J, leaving 9 bases between. CDR3 loop: CSALNQNQPQHF. CDR3 nucleotide sequence: TGCAGTGCTCTAAACCAGAATCAGCCCCAGCATTTT.

This clonotype has only a few counts. The J gene is TRBJ2-2, the V gene TRBV24-1; TRBD2 matches 9 bases. The CDR3 length is 17 residues. Trimming took 0 bases from V and 8 from J; bases not matched to a gene: 9. Germline V gene lookup returns CDR1 KGHDR and CDR2 SFDVKD. In DNA form, the CDR3 reads TGTGCCACCAGTGATTTGTTGACTAGCGGAGGGGAGGGGGAGCTGTTTTTT. This translates into CATSDLLTSGGEGELFF.

The chain recombines TRBV23-1 with TRBJ2-7, with D maybe TRBD2 (5 bases). TRBV23-1 is treated as an ORF (open reading frame) with a function not yet certain. The CDR3 contains 13 residues. Trimming removed 4 bases from V and 4 bases from J, with 11 bases in between. The CDR3 reads CASSPGSRYEQYF. The DNA of the CDR3 is TGCGCCAGCAGTCCGGGGAGCAGGTACGAGCAGTACTTC.

J is TRBJ2-3 and V is TRBV5-1, with D perhaps TRBD1 (6 bases). CDR3 length equals 15 residues. V was clipped by 2 bases and J by 2 bases, with 12 bases between them. The germline V gene encodes CDR1 SGHRS and CDR2 YFSETQ. The CDR3 spells CASSFFWGPTDTQYF. The CDR3 bases are TGCGCCAGCAGCTTTTTCTGGGGGCCCACAGATACGCAGTATTTT. The variable domain in full, completed from reference TRBV5-1 and TRBJ2-3, reads KAGVTQTPRYLIKTRGQQVTLSCSPISGHRSVSWYQQTPGQGLQFLFEYFSETQRNKGNFPGRFSGRQFSNSRSEMNVSTLELGDSALYLCASSFFWGPTDTQYFGPGTRLTVL.

The sample holds a few counts of this clonotype. The chain joins TRBV3-1 to TRBJ2-1, with a tentative D call TRBD2 (6 bases). V lost 3 bases, J lost 8 bases, and 17 bases lay in between. The CDR3 length is 15 residues. From germline, CDR1 is LGHDT and CDR2 YNNKEL (reference sequence). CDR3 DNA: TGTGCCAGCAGCCAGAGATCCGGGAGAACCTATGAGCAGTTCTTC. Translation gives CASSQRSGRTYEQFF.

This clonotype was observed a few times. The gene calls are TRBV29-1 and TRBJ1-1; D is unclear. Germline assignment: CDR1 SQVTM and CDR2 ANQGSEA. V was trimmed by 5 bases and J by 3 bases, leaving 10 bases between them. This CDR3 is built from 12 residues. The CDR3, as DNA: TGCAGCGTTTCACAAGGGTACACTGAAGCTTTCTTT. This gives the protein CSVSQGYTEAFF.

The chain has TRBV4-1 and TRBJ1-4; D remains unclear. The length of the CDR3 is 13 residues. Trimming stripped 3 bases from V and 7 bases from J, with 9 bases between. Germline-derived CDR1 and CDR2 are MGHRA and YSYEKL. The CDR3 sequence is CASSQFESEKLFF. The CDR3 bases are TGCGCCAGCAGCCAGTTTGAGAGTGAAAAACTGTTTTTT.

This sequence joins TRBV5-1 and TRBJ1-5; D uncertain. CDR1 is SGHRS and CDR2 is YFSETQ in the germline V gene. The CDR3 contains 16 residues. Trimming removed 4 bases from V and 2 bases from J, with 16 bases in between. This CDR3 is CASSPDLWQGNQPQHF. The CDR3 nucleotides are TGCGCCAGCAGCCCAGATTTATGGCAAGGCAATCAGCCCCAGCATTTT.

Many counts were recorded for this clonotype. The V gene is TRBV12-3 or TRBV12-4, the J gene TRBJ1-5, with 7 bases matching TRBD1. This CDR3 is 14 amino acids long. V trimming: 1 base; J trimming: 4 bases; junction bases outside the gene matches: 1. CDR3: CASSLGQGNQPQHF. DNA of the CDR3: TGTGCCAGCAGTTTAGGACAGGGTAATCAGCCCCAGCATTTT.

This clonotype was seen a few times. The rearrangement uses TRBV7-3 and TRBJ2-1; 14 bases line up with TRBD2. Germline-derived CDR1 and CDR2 are SGHTA and FQGTGA. The ends lost 6 bases at V and 1 base at J; junction bases unmatched: 8. CDR3 size: 18 residues. In DNA form, the CDR3 reads TGTGCCAGCAGTCCGGGACTAGCGGGAGTGGCGTCCTACAATGAGCAGTTCTTC. Translating gives CASSPGLAGVASYNEQFF.

This clonotype was detected only a few times. The chain recombines TRBV20-1 with TRBJ2-2, with no clear D. The CDR3 has 13 residues. Deletions cut 6 bases from V and 8 bases from J, with 16 bases between. Germline CDR1 reads DFQATT; CDR2 reads SNEGSKA (reference sequence). CDR3 sequence: CSAPHGFRGELFF. The CDR3 DNA sequence: TGCAGTGCCCCACACGGGTTCAGAGGGGAGCTGTTTTTT.

This sequence joins TRBV18 and TRBJ2-1, with 7 bases aligning to TRBD1. Germline trimming cut 5 bases from V and 3 bases from J; bases unmatched to any gene: 1. This CDR3 is 13 amino acids long. The germline CDR1 and CDR2 sequences are KGHSH and LQKENI. DNA for the CDR3: TGTGCCAGCTCAGGGACAGACTACAATGAGCAGTTCTTC. The encoded protein is CASSGTDYNEQFF.

The J gene is TRBJ2-5, the V gene TRBV12-5; D is undetermined. V was cut by 0 bases and J by 3 bases, with 2 bases left in between. The CDR3 length is 12 residues. CDR1 and CDR2 (germline): LGHNT, FRNRAP. CDR3 DNA: TGTGCTAGTGGTTTGGTAGAAGAGACCCAGTACTTC. Amino acid sequence: CASGLVEETQYF.

V and J are TRBV12-3 or TRBV12-4 and TRBJ1-1; no reliable D call. The V end lost 6 bases, the J end lost 6 bases, and 11 bases lay between the germline ends. CDR3 length equals 12 residues. CDR3 nucleotides: TGTGCCAGCAGCTCCGGGCCTTCTGAAGCTTTCTTT. Its protein product is CASSSGPSEAFF.

This chain connects TRBV7-2 to TRBJ1-1, with D possibly being TRBD1 (5 bases). The germline V and J ends were trimmed by 1 base and 0 bases, with 21 bases remaining between them. Germline V gene data show CDR1 as SGHTA and CDR2 as FQGNSA. This CDR3 has 19 residues. CDR3 region: CASSLDLAQRGAVNTEAFF. CDR3 in DNA: TGTGCCAGCAGCTTAGACCTAGCCCAAAGGGGCGCGGTGAACACTGAAGCTTTCTTT.

This clonotype has just a few counts. The chain has TRBV7-2 and TRBJ1-4; D may be TRBD1 (6 bases). Germline lookup yields CDR1 SGHTA and CDR2 FQGNSA. The CDR3 extends over 17 amino acids. Between the trimmed V and J ends, which lost 5 bases and 1 base, there was a span of 17 bases. The CDR3 loop reads CASSTQTGVGTNEKLFF. CDR3 bases: TGTGCCAGCAGCACCCAGACAGGAGTTGGAACTAATGAAAAACTGTTTTTT.

The chain uses TRBV19 and TRBJ2-1; D ambiguous. There are 13 residues in the CDR3. Germline CDR1 is LNHDA and CDR2 is SQIVND (reference sequence). V lost 1 base, J lost 7 bases, and 8 bases lay in between. The CDR3 sequence: CASSIGGENEQFF. As DNA, the CDR3 is TGTGCCAGTAGTATAGGTGGAGAGAATGAGCAGTTCTTC. The variable domain in full, with the rest retrieved from reference TRBV19 and TRBJ2-1, is DGGITQSPKYLFRKEGQNVTLSCEQNLNHDAMYWYRQDPGQGLRLIYYSQIVNDFQKGDIAEGYSVSREKKESFPLTVTSAQKNPTAFYLCASSIGGENEQFFGPGTRLTVL.

This clonotype appeared a few times. The chain carries TRBV30 and TRBJ2-5; D is undetermined. CDR3 size: 11 residues. The ends were cut back, 4 bases at V and 3 bases at J, with 6 bases in the middle. Germline loops: CDR1 GTSNPN, CDR2 SVGIG (reference sequence). This CDR3 reads CAWNQEETQYF. The CDR3 DNA follows: TGTGCCTGGAATCAGGAAGAGACCCAGTACTTC.

This clonotype has just a few counts. The rearrangement links TRBV30 to TRBJ1-1; a weak D match, TRBD1 (5 bases). The CDR3 runs to 14 residues. Trimming pared 2 bases from V and 6 bases from J, leaving 16 bases between. CDR1 is GTSNPN, CDR2 SVGIG, per germline (reference sequence). The CDR3 protein is CAWSKGPARSEAFF. The CDR3 coding sequence is TGTGCCTGGAGTAAGGGGCCCGCTAGGTCTGAAGCTTTCTTT.

The rearrangement uses TRBV24-1 and TRBJ2-1; D remains ambiguous. V lost 2 bases and J 12 bases, leaving 10 bases between the germline ends. Germline CDR1 reads KGHDR; CDR2 reads SFDVKD. This CDR3 spans 12 amino acids. The CDR3 DNA reads TGTGCCACCAGTGATTCGACCATCGGGCAGTTCTTC. Protein: CATSDSTIGQFF.

This clonotype was counted between two and nine times. The CDR3 nucleotides are TGCAGTGCTAGAGATATGGCCGGGGAGCTGTTTTTT. Translation gives CSARDMAGELFF. The chain uses TRBV20-1 and TRBJ2-2, with D hard to call. Trimming took 0 bases from V and 6 from J, leaving 5 bases between them. This CDR3 has 12 residues. Germline values: CDR1 DFQATT, CDR2 SNEGSKA (reference sequence).

The chain carries TRBV4-1 and TRBJ2-5; 8 nucleotides agree with TRBD2. This CDR3 has 15 amino acids. Per the germline V gene, CDR1 is MGHRA and CDR2 is YSYEKL. V dropped 5 bases and J dropped 4; count of bases not matched to a gene: 9. The CDR3 region is CASSSPGGSRETQYF. CDR3 in DNA: TGCGCCAGCAGCTCACCGGGGGGGTCCCGAGAGACCCAGTACTTC.

CDR3 sequence reads: CASQPSPGQYGYTF. The CDR3 coding sequence is TGTGCCAGCCAGCCGTCCCCGGGACAGTATGGCTACACCTTC. The chain uses TRBV6-2 or TRBV6-3 and TRBJ1-2, with TRBD1 matching over 7 bases. Germline assignment: CDR1 MNHEY and CDR2 SVGEGT. V shed 8 bases, J shed 5 bases, and the junction held 11 bases outside the gene matches. This CDR3 is 14 amino acids long.